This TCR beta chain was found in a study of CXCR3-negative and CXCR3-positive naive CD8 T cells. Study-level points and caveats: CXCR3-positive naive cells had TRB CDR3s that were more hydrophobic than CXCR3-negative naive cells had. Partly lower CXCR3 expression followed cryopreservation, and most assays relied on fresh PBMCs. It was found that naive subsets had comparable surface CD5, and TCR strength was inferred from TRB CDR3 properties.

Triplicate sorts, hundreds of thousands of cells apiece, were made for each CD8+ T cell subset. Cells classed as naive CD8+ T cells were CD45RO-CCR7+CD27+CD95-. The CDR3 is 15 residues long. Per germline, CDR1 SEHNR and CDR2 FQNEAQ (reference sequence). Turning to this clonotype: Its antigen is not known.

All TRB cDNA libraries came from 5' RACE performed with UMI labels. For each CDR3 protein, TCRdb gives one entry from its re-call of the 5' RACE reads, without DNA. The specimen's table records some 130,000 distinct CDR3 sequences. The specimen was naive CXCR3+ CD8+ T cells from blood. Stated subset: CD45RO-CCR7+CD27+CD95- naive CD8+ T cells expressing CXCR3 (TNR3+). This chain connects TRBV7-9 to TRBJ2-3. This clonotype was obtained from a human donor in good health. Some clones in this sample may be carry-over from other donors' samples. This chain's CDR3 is CASSLAESVADTQYF.